The 30 T cell receptor beta chains below come from one sample, sequenced in a study of shared clonotypes between healthy human individuals. Profiling relied on immunoSEQ multiplex PCR, and the TCRdb table lists in-frame clones only, not all of them. The table records 100,000 to 130,000 clones, over 65% of them present only once. Sequenced sample: memory CD8+ T cells sorted from blood. Noted subset: CD45RO+ cells pooled with CCR7-negative TemRA cells. These receptors all come from a woman in her thirties in good health.

The V gene is TRBV6-4, the J gene TRBJ2-1; D not certain. The CDR3 is 13 amino acids. The V gene lost 3 bases and the J gene lost 0 bases, with 3 bases spanning the gap. Germline V lookup: CDR1 MRHNA, CDR2 SNTAGT. CDR3 in amino acids: CASSEGSYNEQFF. The CDR3 DNA reads as TGTGCCAGCAGTGAGGGCTCCTACAATGAGCAGTTCTTC.

The chain combines TRBV4-1 with TRBJ2-5, with D perhaps matching TRBD1 or TRBD2 (5 bases each). TRBJ2-7 explains the end of the DNA better; the J call may be wrong. CDR1 is MGHRA, CDR2 YSYEKL, per germline. CDR3 size: 14 residues. Here the CDR3 reads CASSHPGPSYEQYF. CDR3 coding DNA: TGCGCCAGCAGCCATCCGGGGCCCTCCTACGAGCAGTACTTC.

The J gene is TRBJ2-1, the V gene TRBV19; 8 bases agree with TRBD1. V gave up 2 bases and J gave up 6 bases; unmatched junction bases: 6. The CDR3 sequence is 15 residues long. CDR1 is LNHDA and CDR2 is SQIVND in the germline V gene (reference sequence). This CDR3 is CASSIIQGASNEQFF. CDR3 DNA: TGTGCCAGTAGTATAATCCAGGGGGCCAGCAATGAGCAGTTCTTC.

The chain recombines TRBV15 with TRBJ1-1; 8 bases line up with TRBD1. Germline lookup yields CDR1 LNHNV and CDR2 YYDKDF (reference sequence). The V and J ends lost 0 bases and 4 bases, in that order; junction bases with no gene match: 4. This CDR3 contains 15 residues. The CDR3 region is CATSRDMQGATEAFF. As DNA, the CDR3 is TGTGCCACCAGCAGAGATATGCAGGGGGCCACTGAAGCTTTCTTT.

The CDR3 loop reads CASSFPPGTGLREQYF. CDR3 coding DNA: TGTGCCAGCAGTTTCCCACCCGGGACAGGGCTGAGGGAGCAGTACTTC. This chain joins TRBV27 and TRBJ2-7, with 9 bases identical to TRBD1. The CDR3 runs 16 residues. Losses at the gene ends were 3 bases for V and 7 bases for J; bases not matched to a gene: 13. Germline V gene sequence: CDR1 MNHEY, CDR2 SMNVEV (reference sequence).

The J gene is TRBJ2-7, the V gene TRBV10-1; tentative D call: TRBD1 (6 bases). The CDR3 spans 15 residues. Germline V gene data show CDR1 as WNHNN and CDR2 as SYGVQD (reference sequence). Trimming removed 6 bases from V and 0 bases from J, with 15 bases in between. The CDR3 loop is CASRHSGVYSYEQYF. For the CDR3, the DNA is TGCGCCAGCAGACATTCAGGGGTTTACTCCTACGAGCAGTACTTC.

The rearrangement joins TRBV7-8 to TRBJ2-7; D gene unclear. This CDR3 comprises 12 residues. The V gene lost 5 bases and the J gene lost 4 bases, with 9 bases spanning the gap. Germline lookup yields CDR1 SGHVS and CDR2 FQNEAQ. The CDR3 nucleotides read TGTGCCAGCAGCCCCAGCCGGTACGAGCAGTACTTC. As protein: CASSPSRYEQYF.

The chain combines TRBV27 with TRBJ2-7, with 7 bases that match TRBD2. The V gene end was trimmed by 5 bases and the J gene end by 4 bases; junction bases not matched to a gene: 14. Germline CDR1 MNHEY, CDR2 SMNVEV (reference sequence). The CDR3 loop spans 16 amino acids. In DNA form, the CDR3 reads TGTGCCAGCAGTCATTCCTGGGGGGGGAGTTTTTACGAGCAGTACTTC. This sequence encodes CASSHSWGGSFYEQYF.

The J gene is TRBJ1-2, the V gene TRBV5-6; the D is unclear. The ends were cut back, 3 bases at V and 5 bases at J, with 17 bases in the middle. The CDR3 loop spans 15 amino acids. Germline V CDR1 and CDR2: SGHDT, YYEEEE. DNA of the CDR3: TGTGCCAGCAGCTGCGCCCCCGGGGTGGGTTATGGCTACACCTTC. It codes for CASSCAPGVGYGYTF.

V is TRBV4-2 and J is TRBJ2-7; 11 bases fit TRBD2. V gave up 5 bases and J gave up 3 bases; unmatched junction bases: 9. Germline CDR1 is LGHNA and CDR2 is YNFKEQ. The CDR3 is 16 residues long. The CDR3 nucleotides are TGTGCCAGCAGCTCGGGACCGGGACTAGCGGTCTACGAGCAGTACTTC. It yields the protein CASSSGPGLAVYEQYF.

The V and J genes are TRBV6-1 and TRBJ2-7; D possibly corresponds to TRBD1 (5 bases). Germline loops: CDR1 MNHNS, CDR2 SASEGT. This CDR3 region has 17 residues. The V end lost 3 bases, the J end lost 2 bases, and 20 bases lay between the germline ends. The CDR3 spells CASSEARGRYATYEQYF. The CDR3, as DNA: TGTGCCAGCAGTGAGGCTAGGGGCAGGTACGCCACCTACGAGCAGTACTTC.

This chain links TRBV6-6 with TRBJ2-2, with D unclear. Germline CDR1 and CDR2: MNHNY and SVGAGI (reference sequence). The CDR3 has 16 residues. Between the trimmed V and J ends, which lost 0 bases and 4 bases, there was a span of 12 bases. The CDR3 protein is CASSYSVYTVTGELFF. The CDR3 DNA reads as TGTGCCAGCAGTTACTCGGTCTACACGGTCACCGGGGAGCTGTTTTTT.

The rearrangement uses TRBV29-1 and TRBJ1-1, with D possibly TRBD1 on 5 matching bases. V gave up 7 bases and J gave up 8 bases, with 23 bases separating them. The length of the CDR3 is 14 residues. Germline V gene data show CDR1 as SQVTM and CDR2 as ANQGSEA. The CDR3 loop reads CSGGEPLTGTEAFF. The CDR3 DNA is TGCAGCGGGGGCGAACCCTTAACCGGGACCGAAGCTTTCTTT.

The table lists this clone with a count of one. In the same sample, other DNA sequences code for this CDR3. The CDR3 is CASSSGSSNQPQHF. The CDR3 bases are TGTGCCAGCAGTTCGGGATCTAGCAATCAGCCCCAGCATTTT. The chain joins TRBV27 to TRBJ1-5; D gene unclear. V shed 4 bases and J shed 0 bases, with 7 bases lying between them. The CDR3 is 14 residues long. Germline V gene sequence: CDR1 MNHEY, CDR2 SMNVEV (reference sequence).

The J gene is TRBJ2-7, the V gene TRBV5-1; D could derive from TRBD1 or TRBD2 (5 bases each). V lost 3 bases, J lost 0 bases, and 19 bases lay in between. This CDR3 has 17 amino acids. From germline, CDR1 is SGHRS and CDR2 YFSETQ. DNA for the CDR3: TGCGCCAGCAGCTGGGGCCCTATTCGGGGCCTCTCCTACGAGCAGTACTTC. Translation: CASSWGPIRGLSYEQYF.

The chain joins TRBV28 to TRBJ1-4; TRBD1 might be the D (6 bases). The V gene's germline CDR1 is MDHEN and CDR2 SYDVKM. V was shortened by 5 bases and J by 5 bases, with 15 bases between the two germline ends. The CDR3 contains 15 residues. The CDR3 sequence is CASSAPGETNEKLFF. CDR3 nucleotides: TGTGCCAGCAGTGCTCCAGGGGAAACGAATGAAAAACTGTTTTTT.

This clone was seen a handful of times. J is TRBJ1-2 and V is TRBV14; D is undetermined. The CDR3 has 13 residues. V lost 2 bases to trimming and J lost 4 bases, with 8 bases between them. Germline loops: CDR1 SGHDN, CDR2 FVKESK. CDR3 nucleotides: TGTGCCAGCAGCCAAATCGGTAGCTATGGCTACACCTTC. It translates to CASSQIGSYGYTF.

The chain employs TRBV9 and TRBJ2-2; D remains unclear. The V gene lost 1 base and the J gene lost 2 bases, with 9 bases spanning the gap. The length of the CDR3 is 15 residues. Germline V gene sequence: CDR1 SGDLS, CDR2 YYNGEE. CDR3 DNA: TGTGCCAGCAGCGTAAGCCCCGCTAACACCGGGGAGCTGTTTTTT. Translation gives CASSVSPANTGELFF.

The V gene is TRBV1, the J gene TRBJ1-5; TRBD1 was called by the table and not checked on the DNA. TRBV1 is designated a pseudogene. The length of the CDR3 is 15 residues. CDR3 loop: CTSSLSVQGWQPQHF. DNA for the CDR3: TGCACCAGCAGCTTAAGTGTTCAGGGATGGCAGCCCCAGCATTTT.

This sequence joins TRBV25-1 and TRBJ2-7; D gene uncertain. Germline-derived CDR1 and CDR2 are MGHDK and SYGVNS. Trimming stripped 8 bases from V and 6 bases from J, with 23 bases between. The CDR3 has 15 amino acids. CDR3 sequence: CASVETQGNLAEQYF. The CDR3 nucleotides are TGTGCCAGCGTGGAGACGCAAGGGAACCTTGCCGAGCAGTACTTC.

The chain carries TRBV7-8 and TRBJ1-1; D remains unclear. The germline gives CDR1 SGHVS, CDR2 FQNEAQ. The CDR3 covers 13 residues. With 2 bases removed from V and 5 bases from J, the gap between germline ends came to 9 bases. Here the CDR3 reads CASSLSGGTEAFF. In DNA form, the CDR3 reads TGTGCCAGCAGCTTAAGCGGAGGGACTGAAGCTTTCTTT. The variable domain in full, completed from reference TRBV7-8 and TRBJ1-1, reads GAGVSQSPRYKVAKRGQDVALRCDPISGHVSLFWYQQALGQGPEFLTYFQNEAQLDKSGLPSDRFFAERPEGSVSTLKIQRTQQEDSAVYLCASSLSGGTEAFFGQGTRLTVV.

This clone was detected once. The CDR3 spells CATSRSRQGIFNEQYF. The CDR3 nucleotides read TGTGCCACCAGCAGATCTCGACAGGGGATTTTTAACGAGCAGTACTTC. This chain connects TRBV15 to TRBJ2-7; 8 nucleotides line up with TRBD1. CDR1 is LNHNV, CDR2 YYDKDF, per germline (reference sequence). This CDR3 contains 16 residues. The J segment lost 5 bases and the V segment lost 2 bases, leaving 11 bases of the junction unmatched.

The chain recombines TRBV6-1 with TRBJ2-5; TRBD1 is a possible D gene (6 bases). CDR1 is MNHNS and CDR2 is SASEGT in the germline V gene. The length of the CDR3 is 13 residues. Trimming took off 9 bases at V and 2 bases at J, with 13 bases between the two ends. This chain's CDR3 is CARLYRAQETQYF. CDR3 nucleotide sequence: TGTGCCAGACTGTACAGGGCACAAGAGACCCAGTACTTC.

The V and J genes are TRBV11-2 and TRBJ2-3, with 7 bases identical to TRBD2. The germline CDR1 and CDR2 sequences are SGHAT and FQNNGV. The trim removed 1 base at V and 4 bases at J, leaving 5 bases unmatched. CDR3 size: 15 residues. CDR3 coding DNA: TGTGCCAGCAGCTTAGTTGGCGGGAGCGCAGATACGCAGTATTTT. Translating gives CASSLVGGSADTQYF. Full variable domain (missing parts from reference TRBV11-2 and TRBJ2-3): EAGVAQSPRYKIIEKRQSVAFWCNPISGHATLYWYQQILGQGPKLLIQFQNNGVVDDSQLPKDRFSAERLKGVDSTLKIQPAKLEDSAVYLCASSLVGGSADTQYFGPGTRLTVL.

This clone was recorded only once. The gene calls are TRBV28 and TRBJ1-2; D ambiguous. The CDR3 loop spans 19 amino acids. The V and J ends lost 5 bases and 8 bases respectively, with 33 bases between them. Germline loops: CDR1 MDHEN, CDR2 SYDVKM. The CDR3 DNA reads TGTGCCAGCAGTCCACCGCCGAGGGAGGCAGGCCCCTTAATGGGGGGCTACACCTTC. This encodes CASSPPPREAGPLMGGYTF.

The chain combines TRBV5-6 with TRBJ1-5, with D uncertain. Trimming cost V 2 bases and J 4 bases, with 4 bases left between them. The CDR3 length is 12 residues. Germline V lookup: CDR1 SGHDT, CDR2 YYEEEE. CDR3 DNA: TGTGCCAGCAGCTTACAGAATCAGCCCCAGCATTTT. Amino acid sequence: CASSLQNQPQHF.

The chain links TRBV9 to TRBJ1-1, with 9 bases that match TRBD1. CDR3 length: 12 residues. CDR1 is SGDLS, CDR2 YYNGEE, per germline. J gave up 8 bases and V 4 bases, and 3 bases lay outside the gene matches. The CDR3 loop is CASSSGQGEAFF. In DNA, the CDR3 is TGTGCCAGCAGCTCCGGACAGGGGGAAGCTTTCTTT.

This sequence joins TRBV7-9 and TRBJ2-5; 7 bases are a match to TRBD2. The J call may be mistaken, given a closer DNA end match to TRBJ2-7. This CDR3 spans 14 amino acids. The germline CDR1 and CDR2 sequences are SEHNR and FQNEAQ (reference sequence). The CDR3 DNA reads as TGTGCCAGCAGCTCGGAAACTAGCGTCCACGAGCAGTACTTC. It codes for CASSSETSVHEQYF.

The V and J genes are TRBV5-1 and TRBJ2-5; 7 bases agree with TRBD2. CDR1 is SGHRS, CDR2 YFSETQ, per germline. This CDR3 is built from 15 residues. The trim removed 0 bases at V and 0 bases at J, leaving 2 bases unmatched. CDR3 nucleotide sequence: TGCGCCAGCAGCTTGGTTCTAGCGGACCAAGAGACCCAGTACTTC. Encoded protein: CASSLVLADQETQYF.

This clone appeared a few times. The V call is TRBV28, the J call TRBJ1-5; D is uncertain. The CDR3 covers 17 residues. Per germline, CDR1 MDHEN and CDR2 SYDVKM. Trimming took 1 base from V and 2 from J, leaving 15 bases between them. The CDR3 region has the DNA TGTGCCAGCAGTTTATCAAGTCGGGGTATAGGCAATCAGCCCCAGCATTTT. This gives the protein CASSLSSRGIGNQPQHF.